The clone carrying this T cell receptor beta chain has more than one count but fewer than ten. The antigen is unknown. This entry comes from a study of T cells after yellow fever vaccination. Overall study results and limits: Weaker in magnitude, the secondary response showed a faster peak on day 5 versus 15. Overlap between CD4 and CD8 compartments was detected for a small share of clonotypes. The study re-detected most primary-vaccination clones after the booster (approximately 97% CD4, roughly 90% CD8).

One entry per CDR3 protein results from TCRdb running MiXCR on the 5' RACE reads. The data show some 400,000 distinct CDR3 sequences, around 19% seen once. The germline gives CDR1 SGHRS, CDR2 YFSETQ. V was cut by 9 bases and J by 4 bases, with 22 bases left in between. The CDR3 length is 15 residues. The V call is TRBV5-1, the J call TRBJ1-1; a weak D match, TRBD1 (6 bases). The receptor was derived from a man aged 18 to 29 who received the YFV17D yellow fever vaccine. This specimen was PBMCs, taken before the yellow fever booster vaccination. The chain's CDR3 is CATSTIQGSGTEAFF. For the CDR3, the DNA is TGCGCCACCTCAACAATTCAGGGGAGTGGCACTGAAGCTTTCTTT.